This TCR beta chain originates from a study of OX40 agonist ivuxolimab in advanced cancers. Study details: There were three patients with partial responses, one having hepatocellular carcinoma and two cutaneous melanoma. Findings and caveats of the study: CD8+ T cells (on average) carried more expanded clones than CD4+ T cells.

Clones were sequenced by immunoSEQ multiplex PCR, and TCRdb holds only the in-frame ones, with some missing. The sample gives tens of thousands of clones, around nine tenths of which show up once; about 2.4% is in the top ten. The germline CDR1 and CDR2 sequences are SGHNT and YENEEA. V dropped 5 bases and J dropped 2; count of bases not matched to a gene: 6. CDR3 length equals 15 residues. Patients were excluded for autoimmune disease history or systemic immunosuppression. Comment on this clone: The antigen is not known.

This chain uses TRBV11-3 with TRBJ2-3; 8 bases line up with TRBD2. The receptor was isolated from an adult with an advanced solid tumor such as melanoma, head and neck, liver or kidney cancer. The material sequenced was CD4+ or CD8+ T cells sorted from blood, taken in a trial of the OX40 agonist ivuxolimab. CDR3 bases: TGTGCCAGCAGCAGTAGCGGGAAACACACAGATACGCAGTATTTT. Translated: CASSSSGKHTDTQYF.